The 8 T cell receptor beta chains presented below share a single source sample, sequenced in a study of blood T cell repertoires in COVID-19. TCRdb's table, derived via immunoSEQ multiplex PCR, lists solely in-frame clones and lacks some. Here the sample spans 300,000 to 400,000 clones, 70% to 90% being singletons. The sample was PBMCs or T cells enriched from blood (not recorded which). Every receptor here comes from a woman aged 25 to 39 with acute COVID-19.

This chain connects TRBV2 to TRBJ2-7; D perhaps matches TRBD1 (6 bases). The CDR3 totals 13 residues. V lost 7 bases, J lost 0 bases, and 10 bases lay in between. Germline CDR1 is SNHLY and CDR2 is FYNNEI. Here the CDR3 DNA reads TGTGCCAGCACTAACAGGGACTCCTACGAGCAGTACTTC. Amino acids: CASTNRDSYEQYF.

The chain combines TRBV9 with TRBJ2-2; 9 bases are a match to TRBD1. The CDR3 consists of 14 residues. The junction had 3 bases not matched to a gene; V was cut back by 3 bases and J by 6 bases. Per the germline V gene, CDR1 is SGDLS and CDR2 is YYNGEE. The CDR3 coding sequence is TGTGCCAGCAGCGGGCGGGACAGGGCCGGGGAGCTGTTTTTT. Translating gives CASSGRDRAGELFF.

Only one count was recorded for this clone. V and J are TRBV19 and TRBJ1-5; the match to TRBD1 covers 7 bases. The V gene's germline CDR1 is LNHDA and CDR2 SQIVND (reference sequence). After removal of 5 bases from V and 7 bases from J, the junction contained 14 bases not matched to a gene. The CDR3 is made up of 16 amino acids. CDR3 residues: CASSLYRGQLAQPQHF. CDR3 sequence (DNA): TGTGCCAGTAGTTTATACAGGGGTCAGCTCGCCCAGCCCCAGCATTTT.

This rearrangement joins TRBV4-2 to TRBJ1-4; 8 bases are shared with TRBD1. The germline CDR1 and CDR2 sequences are LGHNA and YNFKEQ. The CDR3 spans 15 residues. Trimming at V came to 3 bases and at J to 8 bases, leaving 8 bases not matched to a gene. CDR3 coding DNA: TGTGCCAGCAGCCAGAACGCGGACAGGGACGAAAAACTGTTTTTT. Translated: CASSQNADRDEKLFF.

V gene TRBV5-1 combines with J gene TRBJ1-4; D is undetermined. This CDR3 region has 14 residues. Germline V gives CDR1 SGHRS, CDR2 YFSETQ. The ends were cut back, 2 bases at V and 5 bases at J, with 10 bases in the middle. CDR3 residues: CASSLETINEKLFF. In DNA, the CDR3 is TGCGCCAGCAGCTTAGAGACAATAAATGAAAAACTGTTTTTT.

The V call is TRBV27, the J call TRBJ1-6, with TRBD1 as a possible D gene (5 bases). CDR3 length: 13 amino acids. Germline V gene data show CDR1 as MNHEY and CDR2 as SMNVEV (reference sequence). Between the trimmed V and J ends, which lost 4 bases and 14 bases, there was a span of 15 bases. This chain's CDR3 is CASSSQETYSLHF. In DNA form, the CDR3 reads TGTGCCAGCAGTTCACAGGAGACGTACTCCCTCCACTTT.

This clone has a handful of counts. V usage is TRBV3-1 (or the pseudogene TRBV3-2) and J usage is TRBJ2-7; D is possibly TRBD2 (5 bases). With 0 bases removed from V and 7 bases from J, the gap between germline ends came to 13 bases. The CDR3 has 14 amino acids. CDR1 is LGHDT, CDR2 YNNKEL, per germline (reference sequence). The CDR3 DNA reads TGTGCCAGCAGCCAAGATTTCGAGGGCTGGGAGCAGTACTTC. This gives the protein CASSQDFEGWEQYF.

The chain joins TRBV28 to TRBJ1-4; 10 bases are a match to TRBD1. Germline V gives CDR1 MDHEN, CDR2 SYDVKM. The CDR3 totals 15 residues. The V segment lost 5 bases and the J segment 6 bases; nucleotides outside the gene matches: 6. DNA of the CDR3: TGTGCCAGCAGTCGTCCGACAGGGGGCGATGAAAAACTGTTTTTT. Its protein product is CASSRPTGGDEKLFF.